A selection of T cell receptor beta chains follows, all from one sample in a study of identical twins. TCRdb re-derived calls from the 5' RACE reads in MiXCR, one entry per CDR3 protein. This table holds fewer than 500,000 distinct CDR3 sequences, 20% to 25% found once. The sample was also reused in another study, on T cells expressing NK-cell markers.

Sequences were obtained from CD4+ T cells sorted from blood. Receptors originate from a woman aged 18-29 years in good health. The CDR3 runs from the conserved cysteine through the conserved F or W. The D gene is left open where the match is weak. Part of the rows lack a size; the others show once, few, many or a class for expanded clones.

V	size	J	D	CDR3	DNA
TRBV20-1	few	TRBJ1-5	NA	CSASLAGNQPQHF	TGCAGTGCTAGTTTGGCGGGCAATCAGCCCCAGCATTTT
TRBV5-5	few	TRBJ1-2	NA	CASSLFTGERNYGYTF	TGTGCCAGCAGCTTGTTCACCGGTGAAAGGAACTATGGCTACACCTTC
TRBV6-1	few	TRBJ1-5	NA	CASSRSRGGNQPQHF	TGTGCCAGCAGCCGTAGTAGGGGGGGCAATCAGCCCCAGCATTTT
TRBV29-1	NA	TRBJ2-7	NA	CSVEGAKTYEQYF	TGCAGCGTTGAAGGTGCAAAGACCTACGAGCAGTACTTC
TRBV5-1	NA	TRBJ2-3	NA	CASGTPLGGGLSTDTQYF	TGCGCCAGCGGCACTCCACTGGGAGGGGGTCTTAGCACAGATACGCAGTATTTT
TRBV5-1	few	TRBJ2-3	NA	CASSLVNSASTDTQYF	TGCGCCAGCAGCTTGGTAAACTCCGCTAGCACAGATACGCAGTATTTT
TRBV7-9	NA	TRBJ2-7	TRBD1	CASSLQRGPDEQYF	TGTGCCAGCAGCTTACAAAGGGGGCCAGACGAGCAGTACTTC
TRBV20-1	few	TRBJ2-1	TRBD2	CSAPRPGLAGTYNEQFF	TGCAGTGCTCCTCGCCCCGGACTAGCGGGGACCTACAATGAGCAGTTCTTC
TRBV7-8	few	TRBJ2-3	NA	CASTGWRGASPDTQYF	TGTGCCAGCACCGGATGGAGGGGCGCGTCCCCAGATACGCAGTATTTT
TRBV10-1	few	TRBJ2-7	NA	CASSKLDRFYEQYF	TGCGCCAGCAGCAAATTAGACAGATTCTACGAGCAGTACTTC
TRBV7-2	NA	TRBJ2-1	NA	CASSLLTGDEQFF	TGTGCCAGCAGCCTCCTAACGGGGGATGAGCAGTTCTTC
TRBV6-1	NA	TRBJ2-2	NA	CASNTGTANTGELFF	TGTGCCAGCAATACCGGGACGGCTAACACCGGGGAGCTGTTTTTT
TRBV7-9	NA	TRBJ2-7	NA	CASSLGPTGQYF	TGTGCCAGCAGCTTAGGCCCCACAGGGCAGTACTTC
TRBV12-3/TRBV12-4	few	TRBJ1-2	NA	CASATVYGYTF	TGTGCCAGCGCGACGGTCTATGGCTACACCTTC
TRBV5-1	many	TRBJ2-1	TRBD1	CASSGQTGGSYNEQFF	TGCGCCAGCAGCGGGCAGACAGGGGGATCCTACAATGAGCAGTTCTTC
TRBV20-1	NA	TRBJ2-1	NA	CSAHPGLGQFF	TGCAGTGCCCACCCGGGACTTGGACAGTTCTTC
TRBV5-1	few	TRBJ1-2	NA	CASSLDAAGYTF	TGCGCCAGCAGCTTGGATGCAGCCGGCTACACCTTC
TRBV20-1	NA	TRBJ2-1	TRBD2	CSARGGGVHEQFF	TGCAGTGCTAGAGGGGGGGGTGTCCATGAGCAGTTCTTC
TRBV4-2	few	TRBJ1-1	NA	CASSQDLGRRNTEAFF	TGTGCCAGCAGCCAAGATCTAGGGCGGCGGAACACTGAAGCTTTCTTT
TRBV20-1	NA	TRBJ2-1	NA	CSARDQAGAYNEQFF	TGCAGTGCTAGAGATCAGGCGGGCGCCTACAATGAGCAGTTCTTC
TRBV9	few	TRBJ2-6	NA	CASSVLGGGSSGANVLTF	TGTGCCAGCAGCGTACTTGGAGGGGGTAGCTCTGGGGCCAACGTCCTGACTTTC
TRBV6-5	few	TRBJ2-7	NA	CASRARDEQYF	TGTGCCAGCAGGGCTAGGGACGAGCAGTACTTC
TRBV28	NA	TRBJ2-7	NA	CASRAPSLVQSYEQYF	TGTGCCAGCAGAGCCCCTTCACTAGTTCAGTCCTACGAGCAGTACTTC
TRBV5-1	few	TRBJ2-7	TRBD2	CASSRGLAGGTQTYEQYF	TGCGCCAGCAGCAGGGGACTAGCGGGAGGCACCCAGACCTACGAGCAGTACTTC
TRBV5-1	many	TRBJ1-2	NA	CASSLVTANYGYTF	TGCGCCAGCAGCTTGGTGACAGCTAACTATGGCTACACCTTC
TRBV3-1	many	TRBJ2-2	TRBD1	CASSLGQGETGELFF	TGTGCCAGCAGTCTTGGACAGGGGGAAACCGGGGAGCTGTTTTTT
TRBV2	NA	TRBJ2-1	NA	CASRGLQLWEQFF	TGTGCCAGCAGGGGATTACAGTTGTGGGAGCAGTTCTTC
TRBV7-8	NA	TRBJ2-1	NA	CASIHGGLSYNEQFF	TGTGCCAGCATCCATGGGGGGCTCTCCTACAATGAGCAGTTCTTC